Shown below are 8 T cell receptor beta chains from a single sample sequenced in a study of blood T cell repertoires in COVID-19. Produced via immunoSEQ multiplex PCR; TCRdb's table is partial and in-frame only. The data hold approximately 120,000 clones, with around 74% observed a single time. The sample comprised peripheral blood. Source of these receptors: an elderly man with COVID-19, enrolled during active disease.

The CDR3 loop reads CAWTTGPETEAFF. The DNA for the CDR3 is TGTGCCTGGACGACAGGCCCTGAGACTGAAGCTTTCTTT. The chain has TRBV30 and TRBJ1-1; tentative D call: TRBD1 (6 bases). Looked up from germline, CDR1 is GTSNPN and CDR2 is SVGIG (reference sequence). V lost 4 bases and J lost 5, with 14 bases in between. The CDR3 is made up of 13 amino acids. Full variable domain (rest looked up from reference TRBV30 and TRBJ1-1): SQTIHQWPATLVQPVGSPLSLECTVEGTSNPNLYWYRQAAGRGLQLLFYSVGIGQISSEVPQNLSASRPQDRQFILSSKKLLLSDSGFYLCAWTTGPETEAFFGQGTRLTVV.

The CDR3 is CATSRETSGSRADTQYF. For the CDR3, the DNA is TGTGCCACCAGCAGAGAAACTAGCGGGAGTCGGGCAGATACGCAGTATTTT. V usage is TRBV15 and J usage is TRBJ2-3; 11 bases are a match to TRBD2. The V and J ends lost 0 bases and 4 bases, in that order; junction bases with no gene match: 6. The CDR3 has 17 residues. Per germline, CDR1 LNHNV and CDR2 YYDKDF (reference sequence).

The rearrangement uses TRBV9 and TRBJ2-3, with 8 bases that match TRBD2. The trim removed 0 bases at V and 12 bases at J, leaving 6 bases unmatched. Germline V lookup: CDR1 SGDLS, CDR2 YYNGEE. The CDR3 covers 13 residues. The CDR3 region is CASSVDNSGTQYF. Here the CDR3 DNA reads TGTGCCAGCAGCGTAGATAATAGCGGGACCCAGTATTTT. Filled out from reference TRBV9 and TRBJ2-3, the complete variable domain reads DSGVTQTPKHLITATGQRVTLRCSPRSGDLSVYWYQQSLDQGLQFLIQYYNGEERAKGNILERFSAQQFPDLHSELNLSSLELGDSALYFCASSVDNSGTQYFGPGTRLTVL.

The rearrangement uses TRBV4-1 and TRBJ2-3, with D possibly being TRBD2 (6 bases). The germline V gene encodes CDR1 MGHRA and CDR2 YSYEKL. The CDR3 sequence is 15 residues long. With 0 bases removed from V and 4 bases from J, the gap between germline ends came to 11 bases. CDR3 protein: CASSQEEGMADTQYF. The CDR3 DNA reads TGCGCCAGCAGCCAAGAGGAGGGGATGGCAGATACGCAGTATTTT.

The CDR3: CASSPGWETQYF. The CDR3, as DNA: TGTGCCAGCAGCCCCGGGTGGGAGACCCAGTACTTC. The J gene is TRBJ2-5, the V gene TRBV3-1 (or the pseudogene TRBV3-2); D is undetermined. The length of the CDR3 is 12 residues. Germline V gene sequence: CDR1 LGHDT, CDR2 YNNKEL (reference sequence). V dropped 4 bases and J dropped 5 bases, with 8 bases sitting between them.

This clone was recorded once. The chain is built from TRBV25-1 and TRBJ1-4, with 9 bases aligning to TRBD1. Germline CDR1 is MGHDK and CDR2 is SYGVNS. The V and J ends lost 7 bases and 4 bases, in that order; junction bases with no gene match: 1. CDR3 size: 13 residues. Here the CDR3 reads CASKGQGNEKLFF. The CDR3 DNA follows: TGTGCCAGCAAGGGACAGGGTAATGAAAAACTGTTTTTT.

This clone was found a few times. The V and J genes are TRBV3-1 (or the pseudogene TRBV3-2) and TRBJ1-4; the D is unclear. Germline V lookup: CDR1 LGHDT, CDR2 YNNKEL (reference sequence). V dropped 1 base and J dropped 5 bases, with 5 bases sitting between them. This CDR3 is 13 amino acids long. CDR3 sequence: CASSQGRNEKLFF. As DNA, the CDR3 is TGTGCCAGCAGCCAAGGGCGGAATGAAAAACTGTTTTTT.

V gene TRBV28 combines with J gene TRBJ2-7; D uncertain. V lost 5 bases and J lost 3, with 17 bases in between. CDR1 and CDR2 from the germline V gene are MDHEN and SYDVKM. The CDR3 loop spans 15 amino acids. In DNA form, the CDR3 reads TGTGCCAGCAGTCTCCTCCCAGTTGCCAGCTACGAGCAGTACTTC. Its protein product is CASSLLPVASYEQYF.